In this sample, the clone carrying this T cell receptor beta chain turned up many times. The target antigen is unknown. Profiling relied on immunoSEQ multiplex PCR, and the TCRdb table lists in-frame clones only, not all of them. The data show 100,000 to 120,000 clones, roughly 82% seen once. These data come from a study of T cell responses to AZD1222 COVID-19 vaccine. Study-wide context: Second-dose intervals near 4 or 12 weeks were combined. Study conclusions and caveats: Researchers report vaccine-associated CD4 TCRs spanning spike, with dominance at 160-218 and 743-854. Seropositivity was recorded at baseline in only 6 or 7 AZD1222 recipients. Among the donors, most were white British and more were female, and clonal diversity was possibly underestimated.

The clonotype was recovered from an adult in good health. The sequenced sample was peripheral blood, obtained on day 0 of AZD1222 vaccination.

CDR3 nucleotides: TGTGCCAGCAGCACAACACCTGGCATGAGCACAGATACGCAGTATTTT. Translating gives CASSTTPGMSTDTQYF. The chain combines TRBV7-3 with TRBJ2-3; D not resolved. CDR1 SGHTA and CDR2 FQGTGA come from the germline V gene. V was clipped by 5 bases and J by 0 bases, with 15 bases between them. The CDR3 is made up of 16 amino acids.